This T cell receptor beta chain comes out of a study of vaccination and CD4 T cells after COVID-19. The wider study: Researchers treated control cultures with a CEFX pool, an HIV-1 Nef pool, or no peptide. Study-level results: Convalescent patients gained a median approximately 90% of their reactive clones only post-vaccination.

The CDR3 runs to 16 residues. Germline values: CDR1 LNHNV, CDR2 YYDKDF (reference sequence). V was cut by 6 bases and J by 5 bases, with 21 bases left in between. Treatment here: approximately 9-day PBMC culture with coronavirus spike peptide pools or control peptides (ViraFEST assay). ViraFEST used peptide pools to expand antigen-specific T cells before TCR sequencing. Regarding this clonotype: Its matching antigen is unknown.

The Oncomine TCR Beta short-read assay sequenced DNA from cultured CD4+ T cells. TCRdb reprocessed the PCR reads with MiXCR, giving one entry per CDR3 protein. Counted here are about 20,000 distinct CDR3 sequences, roughly a quarter occurring once; the ten biggest clones make up about a tenth. This TCR was recovered from a human donor with COVID-19. Source material: cultured CD4+ T cells from blood. The chain carries TRBV15 and TRBJ2-3; D may be TRBD1 (6 bases). CDR3 protein: CATRRQLGGVGDTQYF. The CDR3 DNA sequence: TGTGCCACCAGACGGCAACTAGGGGGAGTTGGAGATACGCAGTATTTT.